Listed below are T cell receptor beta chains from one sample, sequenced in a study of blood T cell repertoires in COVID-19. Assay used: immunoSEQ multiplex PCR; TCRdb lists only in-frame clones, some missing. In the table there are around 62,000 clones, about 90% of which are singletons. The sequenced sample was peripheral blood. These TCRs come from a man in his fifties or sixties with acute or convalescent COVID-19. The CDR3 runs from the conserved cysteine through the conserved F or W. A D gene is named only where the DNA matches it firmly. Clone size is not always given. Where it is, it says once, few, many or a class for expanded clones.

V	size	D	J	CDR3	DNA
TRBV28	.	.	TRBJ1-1	CASSPWGQGWTEAFF	TGTGCCAGCAGTCCCTGGGGGCAAGGTTGGACTGAAGCTTTCTTT
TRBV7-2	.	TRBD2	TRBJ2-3	CASSVGGGGDTQYF	TGTGCCAGCTCCGTTGGCGGGGGGGGAGATACGCAGTATTTT
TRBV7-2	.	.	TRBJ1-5	CASSLTVVNQPQHF	TGTGCCAGCAGCTTGACAGTTGTGAATCAGCCCCAGCATTTT
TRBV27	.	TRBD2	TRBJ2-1	CASSLAGAGYNEQFF	TGTGCCAGCAGTTTAGCGGGAGCAGGGTACAATGAGCAGTTCTTC
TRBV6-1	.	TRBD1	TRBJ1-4	CASSSGDRGEKLFF	TGTGCCAGCAGTTCGGGGGACAGGGGTGAAAAACTGTTTTTT
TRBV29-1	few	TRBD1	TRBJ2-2	CSVAIGQGANTGELFF	TGCAGCGTCGCAATTGGACAGGGCGCGAACACCGGGGAGCTGTTTTTT
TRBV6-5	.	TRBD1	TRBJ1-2	CASSRGTGGGYTF	TGTGCCAGCAGCCGTGGGACAGGCGGTGGCTACACCTTC
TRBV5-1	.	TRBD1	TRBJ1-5	CASSTGQGDFSNQPQHF	TGCGCCAGCAGCACGGGACAGGGGGATTTTAGCAATCAGCCCCAGCATTTT
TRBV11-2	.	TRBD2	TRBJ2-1	CATSLAGVNNEQFF	TGTGCCACTTCCCTAGCGGGAGTTAACAATGAGCAGTTCTTC
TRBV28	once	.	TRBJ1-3	CASSPYRDQGNTIYF	TGTGCCAGCAGTCCCTACAGGGACCAGGGAAACACCATATATTTT
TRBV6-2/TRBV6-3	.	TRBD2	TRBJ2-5	CASSYAGGQETQYF	TGTGCCAGCAGTTACGCGGGAGGCCAAGAGACCCAGTACTTC
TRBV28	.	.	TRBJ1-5	CASSRMGRRGGNQPQHF	TGTGCCAGCAGCCGGATGGGGAGACGTGGGGGCAATCAGCCCCAGCATTTT
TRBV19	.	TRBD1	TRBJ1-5	CATDPQGVNNQPQHF	TGTGCCACCGATCCTCAGGGGGTAAACAATCAGCCCCAGCATTTT
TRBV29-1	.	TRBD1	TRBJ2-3	CSVWTGGTDTQYF	TGCAGCGTGTGGACAGGGGGCACAGATACGCAGTATTTT
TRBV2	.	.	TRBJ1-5	CASSVRRDGVGQPQHF	TGTGCCAGCAGTGTGCGGAGGGATGGGGTTGGGCAGCCCCAGCATTTT
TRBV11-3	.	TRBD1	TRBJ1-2	CASSFVQGAGVYGYTF	TGTGCCAGCAGCTTCGTACAGGGGGCTGGAGTCTATGGCTACACCTTC
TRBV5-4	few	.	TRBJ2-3	CASSLDRASSTDTQYF	TGTGCCAGCAGCTTGGACAGGGCTTCTAGCACAGATACGCAGTATTTT
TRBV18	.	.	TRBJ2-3	CATSRERSPDTQYF	TGTGCCACTTCAAGGGAGAGGAGCCCAGATACGCAGTATTTT
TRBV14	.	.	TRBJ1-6	CASSQDTASDSPLHF	TGTGCCAGCAGCCAAGATACCGCCTCGGATTCACCCCTCCACTTT
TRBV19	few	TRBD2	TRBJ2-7	CASMGGYEQYF	TGTGCCAGTATGGGGGGGTACGAGCAGTACTTC
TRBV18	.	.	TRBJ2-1	CASSPDTRDEQFF	TGTGCCAGCTCCCCAGACACCAGGGATGAGCAGTTCTTC
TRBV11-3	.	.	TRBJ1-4	CASSLESGGKLFF	TGTGCCAGCAGCTTAGAGTCCGGCGGAAAACTGTTTTTT
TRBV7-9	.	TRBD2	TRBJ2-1	CASSLADITSAYNEQFF	TGTGCCAGCAGCTTAGCGGATATAACTAGCGCCTACAATGAGCAGTTCTTC
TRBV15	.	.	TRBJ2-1	CATSNREGPIYNEQFF	TGTGCCACCAGCAATCGCGAGGGCCCTATCTACAATGAGCAGTTCTTC
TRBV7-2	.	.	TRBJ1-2	CASRSQGLFYGYTF	TGTGCCAGCAGATCCCAGGGACTATTTTATGGCTACACCTTC
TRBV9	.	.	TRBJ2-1	CASSPDPGLDNEQFF	TGTGCCAGCAGCCCAGATCCGGGACTCGACAATGAGCAGTTCTTC
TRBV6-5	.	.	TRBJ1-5	CASTPSRGEDQPQHF	TGTGCCAGCACCCCCTCCCGGGGTGAGGATCAGCCCCAGCATTTT
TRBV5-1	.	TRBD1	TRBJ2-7	CASSWTGALEEQYF	TGCGCCAGCAGCTGGACAGGGGCCCTAGAGGAGCAGTACTTC
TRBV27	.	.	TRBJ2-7	CASSLRTYYEQYF	TGTGCCAGCAGTTTAAGGACTTACTACGAGCAGTACTTC
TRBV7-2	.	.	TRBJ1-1	CASSLSGTTNTEAFF	TGTGCCAGCAGCTTAAGTGGGACAACAAACACTGAAGCTTTCTTT
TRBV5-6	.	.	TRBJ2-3	CASSLDSGSTDTQYF	TGTGCCAGCAGCCTGGATAGCGGTAGCACAGATACGCAGTATTTT
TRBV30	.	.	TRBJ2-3	CAWSVLSTDTQYF	TGTGCCTGGAGTGTACTCAGCACAGATACGCAGTATTTT
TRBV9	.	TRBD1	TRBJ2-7	CASSVVDRGGEQYF	TGTGCCAGCAGCGTAGTCGACAGGGGTGGGGAGCAGTACTTC
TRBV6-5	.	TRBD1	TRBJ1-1	CASSYAWDRGNTEAFF	TGTGCCAGCAGTTACGCGTGGGACAGAGGTAACACTGAAGCTTTCTTT
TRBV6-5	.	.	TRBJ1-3	CASGSNGISGNTIYF	TGTGCCAGTGGCTCAAACGGGATCTCTGGAAACACCATATATTTT
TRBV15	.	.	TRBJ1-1	CATSSVPGANTEAFF	TGTGCCACCAGCAGCGTCCCAGGGGCGAACACTGAAGCTTTCTTT
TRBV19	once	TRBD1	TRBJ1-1	CASIGDRAHTEAFF	TGTGCCAGTATTGGGGACAGGGCTCACACTGAAGCTTTCTTT
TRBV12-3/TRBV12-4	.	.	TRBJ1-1	CASMGQEEAFF	TGTGCCAGCATGGGGCAGGAAGAAGCTTTCTTT
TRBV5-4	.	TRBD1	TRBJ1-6	CASSPGQGGNSPLHF	TGTGCCAGCAGCCCGGGACAGGGCGGCAATTCACCCCTCCACTTT
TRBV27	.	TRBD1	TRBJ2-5	CASSFLGQQETQYF	TGTGCCAGCAGTTTCCTGGGACAGCAAGAGACCCAGTACTTC
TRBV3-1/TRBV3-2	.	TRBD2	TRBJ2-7	CASSQPGLAGHNYYEQYF	TGTGCCAGCAGCCAACCGGGACTAGCGGGACACAATTACTACGAGCAGTACTTC
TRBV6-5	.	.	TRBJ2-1	CASSYLAGEDNEQFF	TGTGCCAGCAGTTACTTGGCCGGAGAAGACAATGAGCAGTTCTTC
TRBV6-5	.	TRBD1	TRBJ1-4	CASRPGQNEKLFF	TGTGCCAGCAGGCCGGGACAGAATGAAAAACTGTTTTTT
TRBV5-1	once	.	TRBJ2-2	CASSLNSNTGELFF	TGCGCCAGCAGCTTGAACAGTAACACCGGGGAGCTGTTTTTT
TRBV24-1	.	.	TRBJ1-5	CATSDSTDRNQPQHF	TGTGCCACCAGTGATTCTACAGACAGAAATCAGCCCCAGCATTTT
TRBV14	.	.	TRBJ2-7	CASSQDGSGTGSEQYF	TGTGCCAGCAGCCAAGATGGGTCGGGAACCGGGAGTGAGCAGTACTTC
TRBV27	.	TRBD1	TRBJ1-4	CASSHGRGQGDEKLFF	TGTGCCAGCAGCCATGGTCGGGGACAGGGAGATGAAAAACTGTTTTTT
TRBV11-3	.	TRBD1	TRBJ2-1	CASTPDRGQAGNEQFF	TGTGCCAGCACTCCCGATAGGGGGCAGGCCGGCAATGAGCAGTTCTTC
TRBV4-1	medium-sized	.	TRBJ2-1	CASSREPGSHSYNEQFF	TGCGCCAGCAGTCGAGAACCGGGATCCCACTCCTACAATGAGCAGTTCTTC
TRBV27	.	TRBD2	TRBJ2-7	CASTELAGGSYEQYF	TGTGCCAGCACTGAGCTAGCGGGAGGTTCCTACGAGCAGTACTTC
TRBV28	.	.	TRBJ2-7	CASSLEAGSLGNEQYF	TGTGCCAGCAGTTTAGAGGCGGGATCGCTCGGGAACGAGCAGTACTTC